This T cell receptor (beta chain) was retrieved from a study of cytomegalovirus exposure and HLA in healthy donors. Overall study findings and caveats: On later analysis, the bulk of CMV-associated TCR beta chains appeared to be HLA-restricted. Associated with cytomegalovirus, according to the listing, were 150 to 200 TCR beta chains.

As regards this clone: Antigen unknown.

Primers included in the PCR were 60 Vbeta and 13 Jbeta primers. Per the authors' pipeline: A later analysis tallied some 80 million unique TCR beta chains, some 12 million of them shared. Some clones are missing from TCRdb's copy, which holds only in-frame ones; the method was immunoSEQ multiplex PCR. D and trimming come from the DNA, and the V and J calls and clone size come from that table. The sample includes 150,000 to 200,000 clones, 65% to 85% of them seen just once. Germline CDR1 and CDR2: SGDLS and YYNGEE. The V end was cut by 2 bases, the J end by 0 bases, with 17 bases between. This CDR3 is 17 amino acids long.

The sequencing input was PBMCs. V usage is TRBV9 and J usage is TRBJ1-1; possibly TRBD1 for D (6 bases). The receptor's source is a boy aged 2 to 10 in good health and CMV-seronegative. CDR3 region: CASSVFTGSLLNTEAFF. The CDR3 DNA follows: TGTGCCAGCAGCGTCTTTACAGGGTCCCTTTTGAACACTGAAGCTTTCTTT.